Listed below are T cell receptor beta chains from one sample, sequenced in a study of blood T cell repertoires in COVID-19. Data came from immunoSEQ multiplex PCR; TCRdb stores just in-frame clones and leaves some out. Of 130,000 to 150,000 clones in the sample, over 80% were seen once. Sample: peripheral blood. Every receptor here comes from a woman aged 45-65 years with acute or convalescent COVID-19. The CDR3 runs from the conserved cysteine through the conserved F or W. D genes are given only for firm matches. Clone size, where shown, is once, few, many, or a class for clones that have expanded.

CDR3aa: CASSSEYQETQYF; CDR3nt: TGTGCCAGCAGCTCCGAGTACCAAGAGACCCAGTACTTC; v_gene: TRBV7-8; d_gene: NA; j_gene: TRBJ2-5; abundance: NA
CDR3aa: CANSSRTGRGATNEKLFF; CDR3nt: TGTGCCAACTCATCTCGGACAGGGAGGGGTGCAACTAATGAAAAACTGTTTTTT; v_gene: TRBV18; d_gene: TRBD1; j_gene: TRBJ1-4; abundance: NA
CDR3aa: CAWSGKAVNEKLFF; CDR3nt: TGTGCCTGGAGTGGTAAGGCGGTTAACGAAAAACTGTTTTTT; v_gene: TRBV30; d_gene: NA; j_gene: TRBJ1-4; abundance: once
CDR3aa: CASSPGVAGGSGANVLTF; CDR3nt: TGCGCCAGCAGCCCCGGGGTAGCGGGGGGATCTGGGGCCAACGTCCTGACTTTC; v_gene: TRBV5-1; d_gene: TRBD2; j_gene: TRBJ2-6; abundance: NA
CDR3aa: CATSDEGQNQPQHF; CDR3nt: TGTGCCACCAGTGACGAAGGACAGAATCAGCCCCAGCATTTT; v_gene: TRBV24-1; d_gene: NA; j_gene: TRBJ1-5; abundance: NA
CDR3aa: CASSLEASSYNEQFF; CDR3nt: TGTGCCAGCAGCTTAGAGGCCAGCTCCTACAATGAGCAGTTCTTC; v_gene: TRBV11-3; d_gene: NA; j_gene: TRBJ2-1; abundance: few
CDR3aa: CASSLSGGNQPQHF; CDR3nt: TGTGCCAGCAGTTTATCGGGCGGGAATCAGCCCCAGCATTTT; v_gene: TRBV27; d_gene: NA; j_gene: TRBJ1-5; abundance: NA
CDR3aa: CASSVDPGTGRVNYGYTF; CDR3nt: TGTGCCAGCAGCGTAGATCCCGGGACAGGGAGGGTTAACTATGGCTACACCTTC; v_gene: TRBV9; d_gene: TRBD1; j_gene: TRBJ1-2; abundance: NA
CDR3aa: CASTIGRHIRGSNQPQHF; CDR3nt: TGTGCCAGTACCATCGGCAGGCATATACGGGGGAGCAATCAGCCCCAGCATTTT; v_gene: TRBV19; d_gene: NA; j_gene: TRBJ1-5; abundance: NA
CDR3aa: CAWTPTGPNSPLHF; CDR3nt: TGTGCCTGGACCCCTACAGGGCCTAATTCACCCCTCCACTTT; v_gene: TRBV30; d_gene: NA; j_gene: TRBJ1-6; abundance: NA
CDR3aa: CASSIATGGGNTEAFF; CDR3nt: TGTGCCAGTAGTATAGCCACAGGCGGCGGGAACACTGAAGCTTTCTTT; v_gene: TRBV19; d_gene: NA; j_gene: TRBJ1-1; abundance: NA
CDR3aa: CASSFPPGLAGRRDEQFF; CDR3nt: TGTGCCAGCAGCTTTCCTCCGGGACTAGCGGGGAGGAGGGATGAGCAGTTCTTC; v_gene: TRBV7-3; d_gene: TRBD2; j_gene: TRBJ2-1; abundance: NA
CDR3aa: CASSPHDRVNTEAFF; CDR3nt: TGTGCCAGCAGCCCTCACGACAGGGTGAACACTGAAGCTTTCTTT; v_gene: TRBV3-1/TRBV3-2; d_gene: TRBD1; j_gene: TRBJ1-1; abundance: NA
CDR3aa: CASSVDDRASQSYEQYF; CDR3nt: TGTGCCAGCAGCGTAGATGACAGGGCCAGTCAAAGCTACGAGCAGTACTTC; v_gene: TRBV9; d_gene: TRBD1; j_gene: TRBJ2-7; abundance: NA
CDR3aa: CASSASGLGTEAFF; CDR3nt: TGTGCCAGCAGCGCCTCAGGGCTTGGGACTGAAGCTTTCTTT; v_gene: TRBV7-9; d_gene: NA; j_gene: TRBJ1-1; abundance: once
CDR3aa: CASSPDNYEQYF; CDR3nt: TGTGCCAGCAGCCCAGACAACTACGAGCAGTACTTC; v_gene: TRBV11-2; d_gene: NA; j_gene: TRBJ2-7; abundance: NA
CDR3aa: CASSWGTGAPEAFF; CDR3nt: TGTGCCAGCAGTTGGGGGACAGGGGCTCCTGAAGCTTTCTTT; v_gene: TRBV6-5; d_gene: TRBD1; j_gene: TRBJ1-1; abundance: NA
CDR3aa: CASSEVGGAYEQYF; CDR3nt: TGTGCCAGCAGTGAAGTAGGAGGAGCCTACGAGCAGTACTTC; v_gene: TRBV6-1; d_gene: NA; j_gene: TRBJ2-7; abundance: NA
CDR3aa: CASSLNQGNQPQHF; CDR3nt: TGTGCCAGCAGTCTGAACCAGGGAAATCAGCCCCAGCATTTT; v_gene: TRBV28; d_gene: NA; j_gene: TRBJ1-5; abundance: NA
CDR3aa: CATSDADGKAGGELFF; CDR3nt: TGTGCCACCAGTGACGCAGACGGGAAAGCGGGCGGGGAGCTGTTTTTT; v_gene: TRBV24-1; d_gene: NA; j_gene: TRBJ2-2; abundance: NA
CDR3aa: CASSLWLGGTEAFF; CDR3nt: TGTGCCAGCAGTTTATGGCTAGGGGGCACTGAAGCTTTCTTT; v_gene: TRBV27; d_gene: NA; j_gene: TRBJ1-1; abundance: NA
CDR3aa: CASSVGTAVTYEQYF; CDR3nt: TGTGCCAGCAGCGTCGGGACTGCAGTAACCTACGAGCAGTACTTC; v_gene: TRBV9; d_gene: NA; j_gene: TRBJ2-7; abundance: NA
CDR3aa: CSASSMGGADTQYF; CDR3nt: TGCAGTGCTAGTTCCATGGGGGGGGCAGATACGCAGTATTTT; v_gene: TRBV20-1; d_gene: TRBD2; j_gene: TRBJ2-3; abundance: NA
CDR3aa: CAWSGGQGAGGYTF; CDR3nt: TGTGCCTGGAGCGGTGGACAGGGGGCGGGTGGCTACACCTTC; v_gene: TRBV30; d_gene: TRBD1; j_gene: TRBJ1-2; abundance: NA
CDR3aa: CASSLNPGDTQYF; CDR3nt: TGTGCCAGCAGCTTAAATCCGGGAGATACGCAGTATTTT; v_gene: TRBV7-3; d_gene: NA; j_gene: TRBJ2-3; abundance: NA
CDR3aa: CASTSGTGVRTEAFF; CDR3nt: TGTGCCAGCACCTCCGGGACAGGGGTGAGGACTGAAGCTTTCTTT; v_gene: TRBV7-9; d_gene: TRBD1; j_gene: TRBJ1-1; abundance: NA
CDR3aa: CASSAHVGTGQYF; CDR3nt: TGCGCCAGCAGTGCTCATGTTGGGACAGGGCAGTATTTT; v_gene: TRBV10-1; d_gene: TRBD1; j_gene: TRBJ2-3; abundance: NA
CDR3aa: CASSWEPFKTQYF; CDR3nt: TGTGCCAGCAGTTGGGAGCCATTCAAGACCCAGTACTTC; v_gene: TRBV27; d_gene: NA; j_gene: TRBJ2-5; abundance: once
CDR3aa: CAIRGTSGTSYNEQFF; CDR3nt: TGTGCCATCAGGGGGACTAGCGGGACCTCCTACAATGAGCAGTTCTTC; v_gene: TRBV10-3; d_gene: TRBD2; j_gene: TRBJ2-1; abundance: NA
CDR3aa: CASSLGGGRVSYEQYF; CDR3nt: TGTGCCAGCAGCTTAGGAGGTGGCAGGGTGTCCTACGAGCAGTACTTC; v_gene: TRBV7-9; d_gene: NA; j_gene: TRBJ2-7; abundance: NA
CDR3aa: CASGLEGQPNYGYTF; CDR3nt: TGTGCTAGTGGTTTGGAGGGACAGCCTAACTATGGCTACACCTTC; v_gene: TRBV12-5; d_gene: TRBD1; j_gene: TRBJ1-2; abundance: few
CDR3aa: CAWSVRDRVAEAFF; CDR3nt: TGTGCCTGGAGTGTTAGGGACAGGGTCGCTGAAGCTTTCTTT; v_gene: TRBV30; d_gene: TRBD1; j_gene: TRBJ1-1; abundance: NA
CDR3aa: CASSEYRDRGGSYEQYF; CDR3nt: TGTGCCAGCAGTGAATATCGGGACAGGGGGGGCTCCTACGAGCAGTACTTC; v_gene: TRBV25-1; d_gene: TRBD1; j_gene: TRBJ2-7; abundance: NA
CDR3aa: CASSAGSGHLPYEQYF; CDR3nt: TGTGCCAGCAGCGCGGGCTCGGGACATCTCCCCTACGAGCAGTACTTC; v_gene: TRBV9; d_gene: NA; j_gene: TRBJ2-7; abundance: NA
CDR3aa: CASSIRGNQPQHF; CDR3nt: TGTGCCAGTAGTATCCGGGGGAATCAGCCCCAGCATTTT; v_gene: TRBV19; d_gene: NA; j_gene: TRBJ1-5; abundance: NA
CDR3aa: CASRSGGSNTGELFF; CDR3nt: TGTGCCAGCAGAAGCGGGGGGTCGAACACCGGGGAGCTGTTTTTT; v_gene: TRBV7-3; d_gene: TRBD2; j_gene: TRBJ2-2; abundance: few
CDR3aa: CASSYSVGTDSYEQYF; CDR3nt: TGTGCCAGCAGTTACTCGGTCGGGACAGACTCCTACGAGCAGTACTTC; v_gene: TRBV6-5; d_gene: TRBD1; j_gene: TRBJ2-7; abundance: once
CDR3aa: CASSRQGDFGNTIYF; CDR3nt: TGCGCCAGCAGCAGACAGGGGGACTTTGGAAACACCATATATTTT; v_gene: TRBV5-1; d_gene: TRBD1; j_gene: TRBJ1-3; abundance: NA
CDR3aa: CASSVTGGSTEAFF; CDR3nt: TGCGCCAGCAGCGTGACAGGGGGTAGCACTGAAGCTTTCTTT; v_gene: TRBV5-1; d_gene: TRBD1; j_gene: TRBJ1-1; abundance: NA
CDR3aa: CASSSGQGGEQYF; CDR3nt: TGTGCCAGCAGTTCAGGACAGGGAGGGGAGCAGTACTTC; v_gene: TRBV28; d_gene: NA; j_gene: TRBJ2-7; abundance: NA
CDR3aa: CASSYSAGGLAGPYTDTQYF; CDR3nt: TGTGCCAGCAGTTATTCCGCGGGAGGACTAGCGGGCCCCTACACAGATACGCAGTATTTT; v_gene: TRBV27; d_gene: TRBD2; j_gene: TRBJ2-3; abundance: NA
CDR3aa: CASSSPGGTEAFF; CDR3nt: TGTGCCAGCAGCTCCCCCGGGGGTACTGAAGCTTTCTTT; v_gene: TRBV11-2; d_gene: NA; j_gene: TRBJ1-1; abundance: NA
CDR3aa: CASSLDPWSGNTIYF; CDR3nt: TGTGCCAGCAGCTTAGATCCCTGGAGTGGAAACACCATATATTTT; v_gene: TRBV11-2; d_gene: NA; j_gene: TRBJ1-3; abundance: NA
CDR3aa: CSVLDRGESEQFF; CDR3nt: TGCAGCGTCCTGGACAGGGGGGAGAGTGAGCAGTTCTTC; v_gene: TRBV29-1; d_gene: TRBD1; j_gene: TRBJ2-1; abundance: NA
CDR3aa: CATSDPGQGAEAFF; CDR3nt: TGTGCCACCAGTGACCCCGGACAGGGTGCTGAAGCTTTCTTT; v_gene: TRBV24-1; d_gene: TRBD1; j_gene: TRBJ1-1; abundance: NA
CDR3aa: CASSWGGPGQAHTEAFF; CDR3nt: TGTGCCAGCAGCTGGGGGGGGCCGGGACAGGCCCACACTGAAGCTTTCTTT; v_gene: TRBV5-6; d_gene: TRBD1; j_gene: TRBJ1-1; abundance: NA
CDR3aa: CASSALAVNYNEQFF; CDR3nt: TGTGCCAGCAGCGCACTAGCGGTCAACTACAATGAGCAGTTCTTC; v_gene: TRBV9; d_gene: TRBD2; j_gene: TRBJ2-1; abundance: NA
CDR3aa: CASSQDEQVMNTEAFF; CDR3nt: TGTGCCAGCAGCCAAGATGAGCAGGTCATGAACACTGAAGCTTTCTTT; v_gene: TRBV14; d_gene: NA; j_gene: TRBJ1-1; abundance: few
CDR3aa: CASSILLRGSGNTIYF; CDR3nt: TGTGCCAGTAGTATACTCCTCAGGGGCTCCGGAAACACCATATATTTT; v_gene: TRBV19; d_gene: NA; j_gene: TRBJ1-3; abundance: few
CDR3aa: CATSITGRGANVLTF; CDR3nt: TGTGCCACCAGCATCACGGGGAGGGGGGCCAACGTCCTGACTTTC; v_gene: TRBV15; d_gene: NA; j_gene: TRBJ2-6; abundance: once
CDR3aa: CASSFSGELFF; CDR3nt: TGCGCCAGCAGTTTTAGCGGGGAGCTGTTTTTT; v_gene: TRBV10-2; d_gene: NA; j_gene: TRBJ2-2; abundance: NA
CDR3aa: CASSLEAGEFYEQYF; CDR3nt: TGTGCCAGCAGCTTGGAGGCAGGGGAGTTCTACGAGCAGTACTTC; v_gene: TRBV5-4; d_gene: NA; j_gene: TRBJ2-7; abundance: NA
CDR3aa: CASSARGSSYNEQFF; CDR3nt: TGTGCCAGCAGCGCCCGGGGGAGCTCCTACAATGAGCAGTTCTTC; v_gene: TRBV9; d_gene: NA; j_gene: TRBJ2-1; abundance: NA
CDR3aa: CASSLGLGVGNEQFF; CDR3nt: TGTGCCAGCAGCTTGGGACTAGGTGTGGGCAATGAGCAGTTCTTC; v_gene: TRBV5-4; d_gene: NA; j_gene: TRBJ2-1; abundance: NA
CDR3aa: CASSRPGGGGASTGELFF; CDR3nt: TGTGCCAGCAGCCGACCCGGCGGCGGGGGGGCCAGCACCGGGGAGCTGTTTTTT; v_gene: TRBV3-1/TRBV3-2; d_gene: TRBD2; j_gene: TRBJ2-2; abundance: NA
CDR3aa: CASSSWTAQETQYF; CDR3nt: TGTGCCAGCAGTTCCTGGACAGCGCAAGAGACCCAGTACTTC; v_gene: TRBV6-6; d_gene: NA; j_gene: TRBJ2-5; abundance: NA
CDR3aa: CASSSPGQGANTIYF; CDR3nt: TGTGCCAGCAGCTCCCCGGGACAGGGGGCAAACACCATATATTTT; v_gene: TRBV11-2; d_gene: TRBD1; j_gene: TRBJ1-3; abundance: NA
CDR3aa: CATSDPGQLNQPQHF; CDR3nt: TGTGCCACCAGTGATCCGGGACAGCTCAATCAGCCCCAGCATTTT; v_gene: TRBV24-1; d_gene: TRBD1; j_gene: TRBJ1-5; abundance: NA
CDR3aa: CASVGGFNTGELFF; CDR3nt: TGTGCCAGCGTTGGGGGGTTCAACACCGGGGAGCTGTTTTTT; v_gene: TRBV2; d_gene: NA; j_gene: TRBJ2-2; abundance: NA
CDR3aa: CASSLGVSFNQPQHF; CDR3nt: TGTGCCAGCAGCCTAGGGGTCAGTTTCAATCAGCCCCAGCATTTT; v_gene: TRBV3-1/TRBV3-2; d_gene: NA; j_gene: TRBJ1-5; abundance: NA